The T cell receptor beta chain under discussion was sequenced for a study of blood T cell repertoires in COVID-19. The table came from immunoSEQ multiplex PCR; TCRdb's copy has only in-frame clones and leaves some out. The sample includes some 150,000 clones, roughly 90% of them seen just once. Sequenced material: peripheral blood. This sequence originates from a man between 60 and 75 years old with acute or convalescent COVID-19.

The CDR3, as DNA: TGTGCCAGCAGCTGGCCTGATCAGCCCCAGCATTTT. As protein: CASSWPDQPQHF. The chain couples TRBV7-2 to TRBJ1-5; D not resolved. The CDR3 loop spans 12 amino acids. Germline V CDR1 and CDR2: SGHTA, FQGNSA. V gave up 4 bases and J gave up 5 bases, with 6 bases separating them.